This T cell receptor beta chain was recorded in a study of a mutant IDH1 vaccine in newly diagnosed glioma. Time point of the sample: week 35, safety follow-up. Every single dose of the vaccine, 300 ug of mutant IDH1 20-mer peptide, came with topical imiquimod. The CDR3 extends over 16 amino acids. Trimming cost V 0 bases and J 4 bases, with 14 bases left between them. Germline-derived CDR1 and CDR2 are SGHRS and YFSETQ. Only in-frame clones appear in the TCRdb table, and some are missing; sequencing was by immunoSEQ multiplex PCR. The sample includes about 60,000 clones, around four fifths of them seen just once. Worth noting for this clone: Its antigen is unidentified.

The rearrangement joins TRBV5-1 to TRBJ2-1; possible D gene TRBD1, 5 bases. The specimen was PBMCs, collected from a glioma patient whose treatment included an IDH1 peptide vaccine. The sequence derives from a man under 40 with glioma. The CDR3 region has the DNA TGCGCCAGCAGCTTGGGAGCGCCAGGGTTATACAATGAGCAGTTCTTC. Its protein is CASSLGAPGLYNEQFF.